This TCR beta chain is drawn from a study of identifying expanded T cells in peripheral blood. Study-wide results and caveats: Across healthy donors, higher total template counts meant significantly greater approximately 2-week count variance.

Repertoires were generated with immunoSEQ multiplex PCR, while TCRdb's copy carries only in-frame clones and drops some. Of roughly 100,000 clones in the sample, around nine tenths were seen once. A word on this clone: The antigen remains unidentified.

Healthy donors had no documented immune events, such as infections, while sampled. The CDR3 loop spans 14 amino acids. V was pared by 3 bases and J by 4 bases, with 9 bases between. The germline V gene encodes CDR1 MNHEY and CDR2 SMNVEV (reference sequence). Sequencing input: blood. This chain links TRBV27 with TRBJ2-2; D remains ambiguous. This TCR was sampled from a person aged 18 to 70 in good health. The CDR3 sequence: CASSLVYLTGELFF. In nucleotides, the CDR3 is TGTGCCAGCAGTTTGGTATACCTCACCGGGGAGCTGTTTTTT.